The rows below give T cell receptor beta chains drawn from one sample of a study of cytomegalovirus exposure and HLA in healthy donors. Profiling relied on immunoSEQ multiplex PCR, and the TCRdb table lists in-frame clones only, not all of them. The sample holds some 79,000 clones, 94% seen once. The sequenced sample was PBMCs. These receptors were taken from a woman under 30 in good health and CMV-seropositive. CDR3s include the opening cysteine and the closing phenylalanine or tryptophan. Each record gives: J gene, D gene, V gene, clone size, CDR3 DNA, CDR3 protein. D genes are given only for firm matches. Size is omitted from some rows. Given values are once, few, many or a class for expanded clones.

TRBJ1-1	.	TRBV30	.	TGTGCCGTAGAACCCGGGGGAAACACTGAAGCTTTCTTT	CAVEPGGNTEAFF
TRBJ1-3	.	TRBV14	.	TGTGCCAGCAGCCACGCGGACACCATATATTTT	CASSHADTIYF
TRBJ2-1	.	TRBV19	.	TGTGCCAGTAGTATGGCCGGGAATGAGCAGTTCTTC	CASSMAGNEQFF
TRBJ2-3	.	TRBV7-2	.	TGTGCCAGCACGACAGATGCACCTTTTAGCACAGATACGCAGTATTTT	CASTTDAPFSTDTQYF
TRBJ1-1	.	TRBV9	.	TGTGCCAGCAGCGTCAGCAGGACACCCCGGTACACTGAAGCTTTCTTT	CASSVSRTPRYTEAFF
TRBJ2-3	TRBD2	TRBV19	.	TGTGCCAGTAGTCACGATCTAGCGGGAGCGGGATATACGCAGTATTTT	CASSHDLAGAGYTQYF
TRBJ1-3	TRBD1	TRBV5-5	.	TGTGCCAGCAGCGCACCGACAGGGGGTGGTGGAAACACCATATATTTT	CASSAPTGGGGNTIYF
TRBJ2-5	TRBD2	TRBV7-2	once	TGTGCCAGCAGCTCCGGGCCGCGGGCTAGCGGGAGGACGGAGACCCAGTACTTC	CASSSGPRASGRTETQYF
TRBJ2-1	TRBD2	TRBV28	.	TGTGCCAGCAACCTGACTAGCGGGAGGGACAATGAGCAGTTCTTC	CASNLTSGRDNEQFF
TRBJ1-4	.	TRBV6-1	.	TGTGCCAGCAGTGAAGACCCCAGGGCTCCAACTAATGAAAAACTGTTTTTT	CASSEDPRAPTNEKLFF
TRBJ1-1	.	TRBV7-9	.	TGTGCCAGCAGCTCCGAATTACTAAACACTGAAGCTTTCTTT	CASSSELLNTEAFF
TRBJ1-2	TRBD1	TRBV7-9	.	TGTGCCAGCAGCTTAGCCCAATGGACAGGGGTTGGAGGCTACACCTTC	CASSLAQWTGVGGYTF
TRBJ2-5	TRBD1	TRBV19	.	TGTGCCAGTAGTTTGGACAGGCGGTACCAAGAGACCCAGTACTTC	CASSLDRRYQETQYF
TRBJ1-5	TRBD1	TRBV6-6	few	TGTGCCAGCAGTTCGACAGGGGTTCAGCCCCAGCATTTT	CASSSTGVQPQHF
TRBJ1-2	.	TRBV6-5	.	TGTGCCAGCAGTTATGAACAGGGATCTGGCTACACCTTC	CASSYEQGSGYTF
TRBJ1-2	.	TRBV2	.	TGTGCCAGCAGTGGCGAGGTATTCGATGGCTACACCTTC	CASSGEVFDGYTF
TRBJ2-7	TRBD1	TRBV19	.	TGTGCCAGCGCACAGGGGAGCGAGCAGTACTTC	CASAQGSEQYF
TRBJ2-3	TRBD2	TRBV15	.	TGTGCCACCAGCAGAGAAGGGCGAGCGGGGGATTTGGCAGATACGCAGTATTTT	CATSREGRAGDLADTQYF
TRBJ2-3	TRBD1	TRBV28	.	TGTGCCAGCAGTTCAGACAGGGCGCCTAGCACAGATACGCAGTATTTT	CASSSDRAPSTDTQYF
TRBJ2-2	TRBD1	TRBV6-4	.	TGTGCCAGCAGTGATGCGGGACAGGGGCGCACCGGGGAGCTGTTTTTT	CASSDAGQGRTGELFF
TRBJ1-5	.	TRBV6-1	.	TGTGCCAGCAGTGGAATCCACAGGGAAGGGAGTCAGCCCCAGCATTTT	CASSGIHREGSQPQHF
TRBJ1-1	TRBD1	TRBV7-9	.	TGTGCCAGCAGCTTAGCCCAGGGGGTGGACACTGAAGCTTTCTTT	CASSLAQGVDTEAFF
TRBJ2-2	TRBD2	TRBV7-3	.	TGTGCCAGCAGCTATAATAGCGGGAGTGGCACCGGGGAGCTGTTTTTT	CASSYNSGSGTGELFF
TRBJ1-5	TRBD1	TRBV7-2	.	TGTGCCAGCAGCTTAAGGGACAGGGGACAGCCCCAGCATTTT	CASSLRDRGQPQHF
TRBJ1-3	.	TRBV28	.	TGTGCCAGCAGACCACCAGGGAAAAGGGGAGGAGACACCATATATTTT	CASRPPGKRGGDTIYF
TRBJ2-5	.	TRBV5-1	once	TGCGCCAGCAGCTTGGGTAGCTGGGAGACCCAGTACTTC	CASSLGSWETQYF
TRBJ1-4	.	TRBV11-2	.	TGTGCCAGCCGAAAATCGGGACAAAGTAATGAAAAACTGTTTTTT	CASRKSGQSNEKLFF
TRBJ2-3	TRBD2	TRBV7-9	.	TGTGCCAGCAGATCCATAGCGGGGGAGTACACAGATACGCAGTATTTT	CASRSIAGEYTDTQYF
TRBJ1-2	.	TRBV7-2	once	TGTGCCAGCAGCTTAAGGGCCAGGGGTGGCTACACCTTC	CASSLRARGGYTF
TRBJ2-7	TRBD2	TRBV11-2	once	TGTGCCAGCAGCTTACCTAGCGGGGGAACCTACGAGCAGTACTTC	CASSLPSGGTYEQYF
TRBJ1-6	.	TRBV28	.	TGTGCCAGCAGTTTGGCGGGGTACAATTCACCCCTCCACTTT	CASSLAGYNSPLHF
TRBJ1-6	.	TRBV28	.	TGTGCCAGCCAAAGGGGGTCACCCCTCCACTTT	CASQRGSPLHF
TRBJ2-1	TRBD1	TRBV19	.	TGTGCCAGTAACCGGGACAGCCAATACAATGAGCAGTTCTTC	CASNRDSQYNEQFF
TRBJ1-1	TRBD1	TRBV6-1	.	TGTGCCAGCAGTGGCCGGACAGGGACTGAAGCTTTCTTT	CASSGRTGTEAFF
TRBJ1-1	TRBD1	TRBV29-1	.	TGCAGCGTTGTACACATGGACAGGGGTAACACTGAAGCTTTCTTT	CSVVHMDRGNTEAFF
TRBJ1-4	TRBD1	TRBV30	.	TGTGCCTGGACCCATTCCAGACAGGGCGTCGGCGAAAAACTGTTTTTT	CAWTHSRQGVGEKLFF
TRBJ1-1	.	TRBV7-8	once	TGTGCCAGCATTGAGAACCTGAACACTGAAGCTTTCTTT	CASIENLNTEAFF
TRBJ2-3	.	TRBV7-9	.	TGTGCCAGCAGCCCCTATTGGGATACGCAGTATTTT	CASSPYWDTQYF
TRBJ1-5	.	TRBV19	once	TGTGCCAGTAGTCCGACCGGGGTCCCAGGAAAGCATTTT	CASSPTGVPGKHF
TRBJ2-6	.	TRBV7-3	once	TGTGCCAGCAGCTCCCGGTCGGAGAACTCTGGGGCCAACGTCCTGACTTTC	CASSSRSENSGANVLTF
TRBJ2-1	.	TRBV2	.	TGTGCCAGCAAGGAGAGCAGCGGGCGCAATTTTGAGCAGTTCTTC	CASKESSGRNFEQFF
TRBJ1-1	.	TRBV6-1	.	TGTGCCAGCAGTGAGGACAGCCGCACTGAAGCTTTCTTT	CASSEDSRTEAFF
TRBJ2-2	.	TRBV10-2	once	TGCGCCAGCAGTAATTTTGTGGGGCTGTCGAACACCGGGGAGCTGTTTTTT	CASSNFVGLSNTGELFF
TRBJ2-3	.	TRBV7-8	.	TGTGCCAGCAGCTTAGTCTCTGGCACAGATACGCAGTATTTT	CASSLVSGTDTQYF
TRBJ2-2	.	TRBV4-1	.	TGCGCCAGCAGAAAAAGATACGAGGATCACACCGGGGAGCTGTTTTTT	CASRKRYEDHTGELFF
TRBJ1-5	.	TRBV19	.	TGTGCCAGTAGTGTGCAGGGATATCAGCCCCAGCATTTT	CASSVQGYQPQHF
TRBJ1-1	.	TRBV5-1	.	TGCGCCAGCCGGGCGGGCTTGGGCACTGAAGCTTTCTTT	CASRAGLGTEAFF
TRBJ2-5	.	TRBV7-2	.	TGTGCCAGCAGCTTAGCGCGGGAACGTCGAGAGACCCAGTACTTC	CASSLARERRETQYF